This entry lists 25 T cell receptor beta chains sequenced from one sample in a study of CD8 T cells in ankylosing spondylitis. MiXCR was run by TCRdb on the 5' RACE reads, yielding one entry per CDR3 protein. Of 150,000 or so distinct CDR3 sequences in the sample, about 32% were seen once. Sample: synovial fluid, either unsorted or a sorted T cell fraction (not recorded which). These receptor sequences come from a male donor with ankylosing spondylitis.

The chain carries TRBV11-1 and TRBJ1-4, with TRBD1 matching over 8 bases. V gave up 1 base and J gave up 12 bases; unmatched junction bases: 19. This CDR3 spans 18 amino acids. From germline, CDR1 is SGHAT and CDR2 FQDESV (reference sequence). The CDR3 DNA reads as TGTGCCAGCAGCTTAGGTCCGAGAGGGACAGGTTCGCCCGTTGAACTGTTTTTT. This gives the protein CASSLGPRGTGSPVELFF. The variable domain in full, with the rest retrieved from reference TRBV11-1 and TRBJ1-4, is EAEVAQSPRYKITEKSQAVAFWCDPISGHATLYWYRQILGQGPELLVQFQDESVVDDSQLPKDRFSAERLKGVDSTLKIQPAELGDSAMYLCASSLGPRGTGSPVELFFGSGTQLSVL.

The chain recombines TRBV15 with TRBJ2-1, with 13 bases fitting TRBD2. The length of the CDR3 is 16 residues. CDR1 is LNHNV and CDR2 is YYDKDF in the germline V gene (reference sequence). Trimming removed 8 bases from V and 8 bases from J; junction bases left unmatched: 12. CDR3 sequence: CATRTSGRPLWDEQFF. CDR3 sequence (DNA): TGTGCCACCCGGACTAGCGGGAGACCCCTTTGGGATGAGCAGTTCTTC.

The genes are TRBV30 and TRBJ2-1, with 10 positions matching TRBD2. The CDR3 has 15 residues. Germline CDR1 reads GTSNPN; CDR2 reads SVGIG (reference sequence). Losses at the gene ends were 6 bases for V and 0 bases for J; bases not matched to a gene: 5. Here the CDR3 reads CACRAGGSSYNEQFF. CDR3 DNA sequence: TGTGCCTGCCGAGCGGGAGGGAGCTCCTACAATGAGCAGTTCTTC.

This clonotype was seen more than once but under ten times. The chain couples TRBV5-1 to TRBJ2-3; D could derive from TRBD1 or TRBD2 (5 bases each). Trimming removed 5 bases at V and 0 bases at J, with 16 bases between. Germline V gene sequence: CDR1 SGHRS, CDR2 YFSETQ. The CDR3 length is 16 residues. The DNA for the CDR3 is TGCGCCAGCAGACCCAGTTGGGACCGAAGCACAGATACGCAGTATTTT. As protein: CASRPSWDRSTDTQYF.

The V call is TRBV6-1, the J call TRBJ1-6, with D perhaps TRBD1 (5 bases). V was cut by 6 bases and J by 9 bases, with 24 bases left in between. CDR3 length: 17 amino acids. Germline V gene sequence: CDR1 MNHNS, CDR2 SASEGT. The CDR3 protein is CASSRLGNRGRGSPLHF. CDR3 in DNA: TGTGCCAGCAGCCGCCTGGGGAATAGGGGCCGGGGTTCACCCCTCCACTTT.

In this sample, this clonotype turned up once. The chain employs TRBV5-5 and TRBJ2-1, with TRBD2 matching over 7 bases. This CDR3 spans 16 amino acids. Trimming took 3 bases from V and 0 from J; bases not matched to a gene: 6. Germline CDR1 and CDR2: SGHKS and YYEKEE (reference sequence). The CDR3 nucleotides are TGTGCCAGCAGCTGGGGGGGTGGGTTCTCCTACAATGAGCAGTTCTTC. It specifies CASSWGGGFSYNEQFF. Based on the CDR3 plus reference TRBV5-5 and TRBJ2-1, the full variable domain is DAGVTQSPTHLIKTRGQQVTLRCSPISGHKSVSWYQQVLGQGPQFIFQYYEKEERGRGNFPDRFSARQFPNYSSELNVNALLLGDSALYLCASSWGGGFSYNEQFFGPGTRLTVL.

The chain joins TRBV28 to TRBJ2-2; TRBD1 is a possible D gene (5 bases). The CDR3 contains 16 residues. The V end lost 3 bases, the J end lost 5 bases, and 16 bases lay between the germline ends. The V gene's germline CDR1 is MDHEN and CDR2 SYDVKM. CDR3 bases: TGTGCCAGCAGTTTGGTCCAGGGCTTGGAGACCGGGGAGCTGTTTTTT. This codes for CASSLVQGLETGELFF.

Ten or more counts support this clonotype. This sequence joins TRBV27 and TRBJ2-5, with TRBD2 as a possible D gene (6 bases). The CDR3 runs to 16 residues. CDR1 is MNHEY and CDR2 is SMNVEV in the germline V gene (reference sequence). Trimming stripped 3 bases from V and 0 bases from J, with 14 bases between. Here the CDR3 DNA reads TGTGCCAGCAGTTTTCTATCCGGGGGAAACCAAGAGACCCAGTACTTC. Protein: CASSFLSGGNQETQYF.

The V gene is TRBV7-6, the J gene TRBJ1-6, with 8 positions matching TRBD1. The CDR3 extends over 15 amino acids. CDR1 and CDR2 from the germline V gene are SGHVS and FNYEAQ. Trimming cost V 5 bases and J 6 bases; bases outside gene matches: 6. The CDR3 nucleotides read TGTGCCAGCAGCCCCTGGACAGGGTTTAATTCACCCCTCCACTTT. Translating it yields CASSPWTGFNSPLHF.

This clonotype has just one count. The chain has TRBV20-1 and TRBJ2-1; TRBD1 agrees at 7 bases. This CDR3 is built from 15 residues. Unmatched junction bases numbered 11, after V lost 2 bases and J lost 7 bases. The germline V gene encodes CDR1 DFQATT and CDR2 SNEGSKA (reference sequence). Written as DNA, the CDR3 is TGCAGTGCTAGACCGCCGGGACAGAAAAGTAATGAGCAGTTCTTC. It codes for CSARPPGQKSNEQFF.

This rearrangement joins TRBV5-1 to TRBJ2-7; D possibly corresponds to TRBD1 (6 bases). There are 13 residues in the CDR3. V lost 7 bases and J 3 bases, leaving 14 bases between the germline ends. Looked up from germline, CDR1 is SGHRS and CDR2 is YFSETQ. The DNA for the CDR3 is TGCGCCAGCGGCAATACAGGGAGCTACGAGCAGTACTTC. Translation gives CASGNTGSYEQYF.

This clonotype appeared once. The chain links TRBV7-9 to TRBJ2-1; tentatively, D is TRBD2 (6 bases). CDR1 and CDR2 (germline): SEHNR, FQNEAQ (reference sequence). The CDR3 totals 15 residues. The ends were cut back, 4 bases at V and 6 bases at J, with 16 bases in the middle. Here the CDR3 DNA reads TGTGCCAGCAGCTACCCGACTAGAGAGGTCAATGAGCAGTTCTTC. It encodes CASSYPTREVNEQFF.

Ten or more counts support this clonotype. The CDR3 DNA reads TGTGCCAGCAGCGGGGGAGGCGATACGCAGTATTTT. Its protein product is CASSGGGDTQYF. V usage is TRBV12-3 or TRBV12-4 and J usage is TRBJ2-3, with a possible D match to TRBD2 (6 bases). The CDR3 covers 12 residues. The V end lost 6 bases, the J end lost 6 bases, and 10 bases lay between the germline ends.

The CDR3 DNA reads TGTGCCAGCAGTTCTCTCGGGACTAGGAGGAATGAGCAGTTCTTC. Translation gives CASSSLGTRRNEQFF. This sequence joins TRBV2 and TRBJ2-1, with 8 bases fitting TRBD2. The CDR3 has 15 amino acids. Looked up from germline, CDR1 is SNHLY and CDR2 is FYNNEI. The trim removed 5 bases at V and 7 bases at J, leaving 10 bases unmatched. The full variable domain, its missing parts supplied by reference TRBV2 and TRBJ2-1, is EPEVTQTPSHQVTQMGQEVILRCVPISNHLYFYWYRQILGQKVEFLVSFYNNEISEKSEIFDDQFSVERPDGSNFTLKIRSTKLEDSAMYFCASSSLGTRRNEQFFGPGTRLTVL.

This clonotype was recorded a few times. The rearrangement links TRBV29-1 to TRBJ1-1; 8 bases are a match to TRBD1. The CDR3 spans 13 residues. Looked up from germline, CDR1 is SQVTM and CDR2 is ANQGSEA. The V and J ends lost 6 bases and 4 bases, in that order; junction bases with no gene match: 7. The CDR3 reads CSVKQGGSTEAFF. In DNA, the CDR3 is TGCAGCGTAAAACAGGGGGGGAGCACTGAAGCTTTCTTT.

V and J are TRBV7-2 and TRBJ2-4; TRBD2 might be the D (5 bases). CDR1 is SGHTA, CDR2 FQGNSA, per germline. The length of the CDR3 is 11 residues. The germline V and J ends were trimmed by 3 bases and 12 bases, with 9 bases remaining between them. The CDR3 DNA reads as TGTGCCAGCAGCTTTGGAGAGGGTCAGTACTTC. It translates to CASSFGEGQYF.

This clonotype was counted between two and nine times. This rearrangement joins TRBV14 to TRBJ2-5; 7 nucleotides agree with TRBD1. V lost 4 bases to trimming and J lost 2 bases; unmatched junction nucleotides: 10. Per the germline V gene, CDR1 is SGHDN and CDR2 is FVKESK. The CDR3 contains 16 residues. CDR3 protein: CASSRLPGTAQETQYF. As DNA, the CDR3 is TGTGCCAGCAGCCGATTACCCGGGACAGCACAAGAGACCCAGTACTTC.

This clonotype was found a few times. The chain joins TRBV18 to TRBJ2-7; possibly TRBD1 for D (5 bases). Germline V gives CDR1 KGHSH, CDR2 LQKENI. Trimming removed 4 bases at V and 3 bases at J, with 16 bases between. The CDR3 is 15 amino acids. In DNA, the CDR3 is TGTGCCAGCTCACTGACCCTCGGACAAGGCTACGAGCAGTACTTC. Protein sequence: CASSLTLGQGYEQYF. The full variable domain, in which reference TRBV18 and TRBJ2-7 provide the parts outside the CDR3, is NAGVMQNPRHLVRRRGQEARLRCSPMKGHSHVYWYRQLPEEGLKFMVYLQKENIIDESGMPKERFSAEFPKEGPSILRIQQVVRGDSAAYFCASSLTLGQGYEQYFGPGTRLTVT.

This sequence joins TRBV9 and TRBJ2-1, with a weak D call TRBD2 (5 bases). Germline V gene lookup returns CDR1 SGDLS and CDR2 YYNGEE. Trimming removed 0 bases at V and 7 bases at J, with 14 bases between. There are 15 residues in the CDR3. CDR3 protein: CASSVEQEVANEQFF. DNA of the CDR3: TGTGCCAGCAGCGTAGAGCAGGAGGTCGCAAATGAGCAGTTCTTC.

Here the CDR3 reads CAGRSRGNTGELFF. In DNA, the CDR3 is TGTGCAGGGAGGTCAAGGGGGAACACCGGGGAGCTGTTTTTT. The rearrangement joins TRBV28 to TRBJ2-2; a weak D match, TRBD2 (6 bases). Germline assignment: CDR1 MDHEN and CDR2 SYDVKM. The CDR3 is made up of 14 amino acids. The complete variable domain, with remaining parts taken from reference TRBV28 and TRBJ2-2, reads DVKVTQSSRYLVKRTGEKVFLECVQDMDHENMFWYRQDPGLGLRLIYFSYDVKMKEKGDIPEGYSVSREKKERFSLILESASTNQTSMYLCAGRSRGNTGELFFGEGSRLTVL.

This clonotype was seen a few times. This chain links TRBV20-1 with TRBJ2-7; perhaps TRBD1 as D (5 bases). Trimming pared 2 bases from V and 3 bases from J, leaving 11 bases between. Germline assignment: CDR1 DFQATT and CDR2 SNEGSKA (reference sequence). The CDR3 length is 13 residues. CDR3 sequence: CSARLGPHYEQYF. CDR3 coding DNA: TGCAGTGCTAGACTGGGGCCCCACTACGAGCAGTACTTC.

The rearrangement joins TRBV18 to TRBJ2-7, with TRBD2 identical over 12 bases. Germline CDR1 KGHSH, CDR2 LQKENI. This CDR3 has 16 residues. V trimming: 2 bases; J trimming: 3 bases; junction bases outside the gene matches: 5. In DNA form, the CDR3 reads TGTGCCAGCTCACCATCACTAGCGGGAGGTGGCTACGAGCAGTACTTC. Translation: CASSPSLAGGGYEQYF.

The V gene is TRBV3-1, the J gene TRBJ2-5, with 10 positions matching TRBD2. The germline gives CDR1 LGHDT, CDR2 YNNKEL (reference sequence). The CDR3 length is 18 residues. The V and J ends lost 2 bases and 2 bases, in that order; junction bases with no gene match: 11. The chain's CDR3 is CASSQPKILAGEQETQYF. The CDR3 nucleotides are TGTGCCAGCAGCCAACCTAAGATCCTAGCGGGGGAGCAAGAGACCCAGTACTTC.

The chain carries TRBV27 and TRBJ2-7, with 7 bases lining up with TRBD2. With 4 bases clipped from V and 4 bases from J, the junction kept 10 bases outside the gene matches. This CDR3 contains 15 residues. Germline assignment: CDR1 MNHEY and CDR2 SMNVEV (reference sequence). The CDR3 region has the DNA TGTGCCAGCAGTTACCGTGAAGGCGGGAGTTACGAGCAGTACTTC. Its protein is CASSYREGGSYEQYF.

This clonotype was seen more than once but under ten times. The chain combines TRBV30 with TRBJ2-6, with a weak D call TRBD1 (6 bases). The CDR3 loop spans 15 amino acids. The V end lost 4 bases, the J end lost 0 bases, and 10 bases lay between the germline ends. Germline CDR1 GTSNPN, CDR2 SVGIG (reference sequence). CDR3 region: CAWKQGSSGANVLTF. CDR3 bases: TGTGCCTGGAAACAGGGCAGCTCTGGGGCCAACGTCCTGACTTTC.